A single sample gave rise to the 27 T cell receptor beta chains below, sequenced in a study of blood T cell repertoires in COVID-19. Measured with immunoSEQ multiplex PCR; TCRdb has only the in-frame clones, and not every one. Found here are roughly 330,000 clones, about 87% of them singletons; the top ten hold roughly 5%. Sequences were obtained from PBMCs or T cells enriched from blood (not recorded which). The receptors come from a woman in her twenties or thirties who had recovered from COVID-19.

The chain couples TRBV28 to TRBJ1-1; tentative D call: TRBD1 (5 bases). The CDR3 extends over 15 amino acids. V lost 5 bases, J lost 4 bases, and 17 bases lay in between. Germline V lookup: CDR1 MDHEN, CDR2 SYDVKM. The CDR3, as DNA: TGTGCCAGCAGTCTTCGGCCAGGGCTGCGCACTGAAGCTTTCTTT. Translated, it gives CASSLRPGLRTEAFF.

The CDR3 nucleotides read TGTGCCAGCAGCCGCGGGACTAGCGGGGGGCAGGGAGATACGCAGTATTTT. Protein: CASSRGTSGGQGDTQYF. The V gene is TRBV7-6, the J gene TRBJ2-3, with 15 bases aligning to TRBD2. Per germline, CDR1 SGHVS and CDR2 FNYEAQ. Trimming cost V 5 bases and J 5 bases; bases outside gene matches: 8. CDR3 length equals 17 residues.

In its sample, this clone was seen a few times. The CDR3 protein is CASSRVDRDNEQFF. The CDR3, as DNA: TGTGCCAGCAGCCGGGTGGACAGAGACAATGAGCAGTTCTTC. The chain has TRBV3-1 (or the pseudogene TRBV3-2) and TRBJ2-1; D might be TRBD1 (6 bases). This CDR3 comprises 14 residues. Trimming pared 4 bases from V and 5 bases from J, leaving 12 bases between. The germline CDR1 and CDR2 sequences are LGHDT and YNNKEL (reference sequence).

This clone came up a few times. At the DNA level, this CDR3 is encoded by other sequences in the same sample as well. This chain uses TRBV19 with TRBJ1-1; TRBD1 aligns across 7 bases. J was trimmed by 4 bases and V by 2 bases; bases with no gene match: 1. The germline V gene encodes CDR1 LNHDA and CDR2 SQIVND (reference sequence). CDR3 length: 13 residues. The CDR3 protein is CASSIRQGTEAFF. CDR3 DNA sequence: TGTGCCAGTAGTATAAGACAGGGCACTGAAGCTTTCTTT.

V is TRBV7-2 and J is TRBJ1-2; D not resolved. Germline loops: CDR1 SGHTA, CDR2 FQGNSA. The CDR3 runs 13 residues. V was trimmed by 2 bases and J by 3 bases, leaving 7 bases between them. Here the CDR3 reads CASSLRQDYGYTF. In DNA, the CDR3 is TGTGCCAGCAGCTTACGACAAGACTATGGCTACACCTTC.

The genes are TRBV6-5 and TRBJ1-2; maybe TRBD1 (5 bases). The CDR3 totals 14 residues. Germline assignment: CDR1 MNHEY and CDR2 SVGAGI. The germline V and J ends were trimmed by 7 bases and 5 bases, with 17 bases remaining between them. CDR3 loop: CASNLRQPGYGYTF. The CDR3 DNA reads TGTGCCAGCAATTTAAGACAGCCCGGGTATGGCTACACCTTC.

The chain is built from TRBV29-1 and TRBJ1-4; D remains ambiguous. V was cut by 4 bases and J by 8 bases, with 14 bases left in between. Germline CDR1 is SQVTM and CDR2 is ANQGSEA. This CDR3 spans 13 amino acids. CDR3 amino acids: CSVGGALREKLFF. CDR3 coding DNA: TGCAGCGTTGGCGGCGCCCTCCGGGAAAAACTGTTTTTT. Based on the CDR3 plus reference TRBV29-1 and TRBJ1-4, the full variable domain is SAVISQKPSRDICQRGTSLTIQCQVDSQVTMMFWYRQQPGQSLTLIATANQGSEATYESGFVIDKFPISRPNLTFSTLTVSNMSPEDSSIYLCSVGGALREKLFFGSGTQLSVL.

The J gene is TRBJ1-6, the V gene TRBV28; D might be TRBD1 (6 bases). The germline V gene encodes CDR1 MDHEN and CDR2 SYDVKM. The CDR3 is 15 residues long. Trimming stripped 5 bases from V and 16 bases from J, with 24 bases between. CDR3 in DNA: TGTGCCAGCAGTCCTAGGGGACAAGGCCGGGTCCTGCTCCACTTT. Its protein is CASSPRGQGRVLLHF.

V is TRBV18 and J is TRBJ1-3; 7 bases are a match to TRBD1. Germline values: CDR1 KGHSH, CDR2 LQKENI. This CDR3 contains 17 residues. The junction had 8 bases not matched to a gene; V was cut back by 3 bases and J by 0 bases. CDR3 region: CASSPAPGQSSGNTIYF. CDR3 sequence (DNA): TGTGCCAGCTCACCTGCGCCGGGACAGAGCTCTGGAAACACCATATATTTT.

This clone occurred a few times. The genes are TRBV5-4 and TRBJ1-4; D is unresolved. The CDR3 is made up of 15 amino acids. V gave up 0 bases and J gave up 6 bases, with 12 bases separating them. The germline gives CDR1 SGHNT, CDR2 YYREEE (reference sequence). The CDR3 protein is CASSLGPQTDEKLFF. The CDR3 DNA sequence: TGTGCCAGCAGCTTGGGCCCCCAGACTGATGAAAAACTGTTTTTT.

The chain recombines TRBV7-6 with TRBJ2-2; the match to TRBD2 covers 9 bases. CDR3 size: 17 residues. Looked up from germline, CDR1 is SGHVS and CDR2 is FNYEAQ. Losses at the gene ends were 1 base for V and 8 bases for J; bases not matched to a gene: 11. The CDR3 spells CASSLEASGNFRGELFF. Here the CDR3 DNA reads TGTGCCAGCAGCTTAGAGGCTAGCGGGAACTTCAGGGGGGAGCTGTTTTTT.

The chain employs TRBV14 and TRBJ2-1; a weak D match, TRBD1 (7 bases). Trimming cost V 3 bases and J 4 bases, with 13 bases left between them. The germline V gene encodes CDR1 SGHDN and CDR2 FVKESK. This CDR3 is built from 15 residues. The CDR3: CASSQQGGRYNEQFF. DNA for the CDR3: TGTGCCAGCAGCCAGCAGGGGGGCCGTTACAATGAGCAGTTCTTC.

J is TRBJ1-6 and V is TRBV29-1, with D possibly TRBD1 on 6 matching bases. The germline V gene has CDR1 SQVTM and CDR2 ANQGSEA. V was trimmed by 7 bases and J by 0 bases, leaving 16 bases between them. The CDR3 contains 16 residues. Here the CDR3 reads CSASLAGDSYNSPLHF. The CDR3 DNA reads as TGCAGCGCCAGCCTCGCAGGGGACTCCTATAATTCACCCCTCCACTTT. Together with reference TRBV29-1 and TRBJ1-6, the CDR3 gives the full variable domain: SAVISQKPSRDICQRGTSLTIQCQVDSQVTMMFWYRQQPGQSLTLIATANQGSEATYESGFVIDKFPISRPNLTFSTLTVSNMSPEDSSIYLCSASLAGDSYNSPLHFGNGTRLTVT.

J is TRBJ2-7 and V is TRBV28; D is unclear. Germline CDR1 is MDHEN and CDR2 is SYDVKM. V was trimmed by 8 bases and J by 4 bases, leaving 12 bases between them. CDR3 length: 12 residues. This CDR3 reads CASRSPGYEQYF. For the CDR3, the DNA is TGTGCCAGCCGTTCCCCCGGGTACGAGCAGTACTTC.

In DNA, the CDR3 is TGCGGCAGGGGTAGCACAGATACGCAGTATTTT. Translating it yields CGRGSTDTQYF. J is TRBJ2-3 and V is TRBV20-1; D may be TRBD1 (6 bases). CDR1 is DFQATT and CDR2 is SNEGSKA in the germline V gene (reference sequence). This CDR3 has 11 amino acids.

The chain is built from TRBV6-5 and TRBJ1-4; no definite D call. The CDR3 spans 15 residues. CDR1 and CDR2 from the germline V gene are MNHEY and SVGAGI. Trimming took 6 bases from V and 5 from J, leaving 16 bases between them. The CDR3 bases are TGTGCCAGCAGACGCGGGCCCGTTCTGAATGAAAAACTGTTTTTT. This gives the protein CASRRGPVLNEKLFF.

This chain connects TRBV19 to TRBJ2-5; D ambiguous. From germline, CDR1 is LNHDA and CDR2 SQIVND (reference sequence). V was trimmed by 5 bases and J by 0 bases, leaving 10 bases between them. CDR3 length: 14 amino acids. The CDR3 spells CASSLESYQETQYF. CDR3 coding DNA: TGTGCCAGTAGTTTGGAGTCGTACCAAGAGACCCAGTACTTC. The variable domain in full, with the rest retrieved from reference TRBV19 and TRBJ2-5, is DGGITQSPKYLFRKEGQNVTLSCEQNLNHDAMYWYRQDPGQGLRLIYYSQIVNDFQKGDIAEGYSVSREKKESFPLTVTSAQKNPTAFYLCASSLESYQETQYFGPGTRLLVL.

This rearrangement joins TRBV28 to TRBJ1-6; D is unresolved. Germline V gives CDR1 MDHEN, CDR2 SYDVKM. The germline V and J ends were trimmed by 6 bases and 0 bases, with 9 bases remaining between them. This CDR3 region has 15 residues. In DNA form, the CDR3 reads TGTGCCAGCAGGAACCTTAGCTCCTATAATTCACCCCTCCACTTT. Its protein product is CASRNLSSYNSPLHF. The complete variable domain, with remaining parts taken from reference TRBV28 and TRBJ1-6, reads DVKVTQSSRYLVKRTGEKVFLECVQDMDHENMFWYRQDPGLGLRLIYFSYDVKMKEKGDIPEGYSVSREKKERFSLILESASTNQTSMYLCASRNLSSYNSPLHFGNGTRLTVT.

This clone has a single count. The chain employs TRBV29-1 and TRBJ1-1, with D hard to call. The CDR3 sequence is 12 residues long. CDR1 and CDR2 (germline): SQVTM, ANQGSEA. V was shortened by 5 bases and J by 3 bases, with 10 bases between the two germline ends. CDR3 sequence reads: CSVSRRDTEAFF. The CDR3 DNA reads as TGCAGCGTTTCCCGGAGAGACACTGAAGCTTTCTTT.

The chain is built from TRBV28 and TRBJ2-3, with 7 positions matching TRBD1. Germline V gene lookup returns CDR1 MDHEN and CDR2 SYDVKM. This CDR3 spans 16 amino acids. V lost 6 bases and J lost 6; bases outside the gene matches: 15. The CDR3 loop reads CASSQPWTNRGDTQYF. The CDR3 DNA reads TGTGCCAGCAGCCAACCATGGACCAACAGGGGCGATACGCAGTATTTT.

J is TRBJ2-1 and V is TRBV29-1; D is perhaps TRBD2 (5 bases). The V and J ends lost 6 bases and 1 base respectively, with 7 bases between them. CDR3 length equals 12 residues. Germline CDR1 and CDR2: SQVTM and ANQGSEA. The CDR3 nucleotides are TGCAGCGTGGACTCTTCCTACAATGAGCAGTTCTTC. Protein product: CSVDSSYNEQFF.

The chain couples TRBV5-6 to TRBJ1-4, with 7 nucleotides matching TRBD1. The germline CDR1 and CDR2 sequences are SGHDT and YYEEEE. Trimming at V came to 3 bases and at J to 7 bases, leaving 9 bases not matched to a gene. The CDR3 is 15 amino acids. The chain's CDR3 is CASSYLTGSAEKLFF. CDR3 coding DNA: TGTGCCAGCAGCTACCTGACAGGGTCCGCTGAAAAACTGTTTTTT.

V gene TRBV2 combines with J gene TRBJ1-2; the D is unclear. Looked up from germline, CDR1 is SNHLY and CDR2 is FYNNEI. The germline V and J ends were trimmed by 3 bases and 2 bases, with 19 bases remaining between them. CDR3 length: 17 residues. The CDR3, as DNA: TGTGCCAGCAGTGACTGGGGAGGAATATCCCCGAACTATGGCTACACCTTC. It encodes CASSDWGGISPNYGYTF.

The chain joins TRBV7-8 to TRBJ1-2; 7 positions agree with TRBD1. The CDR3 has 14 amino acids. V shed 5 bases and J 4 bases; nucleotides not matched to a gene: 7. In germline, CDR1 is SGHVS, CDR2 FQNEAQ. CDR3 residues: CASSAFGQAYGYTF. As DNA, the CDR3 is TGTGCCAGCAGCGCCTTTGGACAGGCCTATGGCTACACCTTC.

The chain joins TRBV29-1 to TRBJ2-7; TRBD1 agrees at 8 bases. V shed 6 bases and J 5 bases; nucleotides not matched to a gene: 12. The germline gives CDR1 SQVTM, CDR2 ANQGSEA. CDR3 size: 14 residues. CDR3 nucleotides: TGCAGCGTGGGACCCGGGACAGGTGGGCACGAGCAGTACTTC. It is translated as CSVGPGTGGHEQYF.

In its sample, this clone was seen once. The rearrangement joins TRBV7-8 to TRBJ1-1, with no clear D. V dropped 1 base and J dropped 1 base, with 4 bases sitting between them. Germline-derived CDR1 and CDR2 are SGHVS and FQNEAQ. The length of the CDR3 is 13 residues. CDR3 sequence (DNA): TGTGCCAGCAGCTTAGGAGCGAACACTGAAGCTTTCTTT. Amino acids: CASSLGANTEAFF.

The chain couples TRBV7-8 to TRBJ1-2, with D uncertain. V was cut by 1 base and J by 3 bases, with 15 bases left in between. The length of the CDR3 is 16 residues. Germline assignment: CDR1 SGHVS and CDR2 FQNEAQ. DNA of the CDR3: TGTGCCAGCAGCTTAGTTATTCGAGGGATGGACTATGGCTACACCTTC. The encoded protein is CASSLVIRGMDYGYTF.